Listed below are T cell receptor beta chains from one sample, sequenced in a study of blood T cell repertoires in COVID-19. Some clones are missing from TCRdb's copy, which holds only in-frame ones; the method was immunoSEQ multiplex PCR. The sample has around 150,000 clones; approximately 90% are singletons. The sample taken for sequencing was peripheral blood. Receptors originate from a man younger than 45 with COVID-19, enrolled during active disease. CDR3s include the opening cysteine and the closing phenylalanine or tryptophan.

v_gene	j_gene	CDR3aa
TRBV3-1/TRBV3-2	TRBJ2-3	CASSQPTGADTQYF
TRBV6-5	TRBJ1-5	CASSYSSGQPQHF
TRBV4-1	TRBJ1-2	CASSQAGGQAYGYTF
TRBV4-1	TRBJ2-1	CASSQGLAGGLDEQFF
TRBV19	TRBJ2-7	CASSHLGGGGDEQYF
TRBV7-9	TRBJ2-7	CASSRRDRTYEQYF
TRBV10-2	TRBJ2-1	CASSEGGSIHEQFF
TRBV4-3	TRBJ2-1	CASSQDRRSSYNEQFF
TRBV4-2	TRBJ1-4	CASRSATNEKLFF
TRBV18	TRBJ1-2	CASSPPSGDGYGYTF
TRBV7-2	TRBJ2-1	CASSFSGTGVNEQFF
TRBV27	TRBJ1-1	CASSSPGQPNTEAFF
TRBV3-1/TRBV3-2	TRBJ2-3	CASSHYRTDTQYF
TRBV28	TRBJ2-7	CASSFGTGVYEQYF
TRBV29-1	TRBJ1-5	CSVLSNNQPQHF
TRBV3-1/TRBV3-2	TRBJ1-1	CASSQVTQGQGNTEAFF
TRBV19	TRBJ1-5	CASSKGVSNQPQHF
TRBV2	TRBJ1-2	CASSGDLGGYTF
TRBV7-9	TRBJ1-5	CASSSTRTGPNQPQHF
TRBV5-1	TRBJ1-1	CASSLAPGGEAFF
TRBV19	TRBJ2-2	CASGQGGAGELFF
TRBV5-1	TRBJ2-7	CASSPDTGSSYEQYF
TRBV15	TRBJ1-2	CATSAPGQGQYGYTF
TRBV27	TRBJ1-1	CASTIGGGGNTEAFF
TRBV3-1/TRBV3-2	TRBJ2-3	CASSPQTRLLSTDTQYF
TRBV28	TRBJ1-5	CASSLQGYSNQPQHF
TRBV11-1	TRBJ2-3	CASSSTGLRTDTQYF
TRBV11-2	TRBJ2-1	CASSISGRAVYEQFF
TRBV6-2/TRBV6-3	TRBJ1-2	CASSLEGYGYTF
TRBV18	TRBJ1-4	CASSGQVATNEKLFF
TRBV7-2	TRBJ2-2	CASSFRAGADTGELFF
TRBV6-6	TRBJ2-2	CASSPGQHTGELFF
TRBV4-2	TRBJ2-1	CASSPNRGGQNEQFF